The 13 T cell receptor beta chains reported below all come from one sample, sequenced in a study of blood T cell repertoires in COVID-19. The method was immunoSEQ multiplex PCR; TCRdb's version includes in-frame clones alone and lacks a portion of them. The table records roughly 35,000 clones, about 88% of them present only once. The sample was peripheral blood. The receptors were gathered from a man between 65 and 85 years old with acute or convalescent COVID-19.

This chain links TRBV5-1 with TRBJ2-5; D perhaps matches TRBD1 (6 bases). Germline V lookup: CDR1 SGHRS, CDR2 YFSETQ. V lost 7 bases and J 2 bases, leaving 18 bases between the germline ends. The CDR3 loop spans 15 amino acids. CDR3 coding DNA: TGCGCCAGCCGGACAGTCCGGGGCAATCAAGAGACCCAGTACTTC. The encoded protein is CASRTVRGNQETQYF. The whole variable domain, filled in from reference TRBV5-1 and TRBJ2-5, reads KAGVTQTPRYLIKTRGQQVTLSCSPISGHRSVSWYQQTPGQGLQFLFEYFSETQRNKGNFPGRFSGRQFSNSRSEMNVSTLELGDSALYLCASRTVRGNQETQYFGPGTRLLVL.

The genes are TRBV15 and TRBJ2-7, with 8 nucleotides matching TRBD1. Trimming at V came to 4 bases and at J to 5 bases, leaving 10 bases not matched to a gene. CDR3 length: 15 residues. The germline gives CDR1 LNHNV, CDR2 YYDKDF (reference sequence). The CDR3 nucleotides read TGTGCCACCAGCAAACGGACAGGGCAGAGTAACGAGCAGTACTTC. It codes for CATSKRTGQSNEQYF.

The J gene is TRBJ2-1, the V gene TRBV4-3, with 7 bases matching TRBD1. Germline V lookup: CDR1 LGHNA, CDR2 YSLEER. This CDR3 has 17 residues. J lost 1 base, V lost 1 base, and 7 bases had no gene match. CDR3 residues: CASSQGPQGTSYNEQFF. CDR3 DNA: TGCGCCAGCAGCCAAGGCCCACAGGGGACATCCTACAATGAGCAGTTCTTC.

This clone was detected once. The rearrangement links TRBV5-1 to TRBJ2-3; D may be TRBD2 (6 bases). CDR1 is SGHRS, CDR2 YFSETQ, per germline. V was shortened by 0 bases and J by 1 base, with 9 bases between the two germline ends. This CDR3 has 15 residues. The CDR3 DNA is TGCGCCAGCAGCTTGGAATGGGGGGGCACAGATACGCAGTATTTT. Translating it yields CASSLEWGGTDTQYF.

The rearrangement uses TRBV13 and TRBJ2-7; D gene unclear. The CDR3 is 14 amino acids. Between the trimmed V and J ends, which lost 5 bases and 1 base, there was a span of 12 bases. Germline V gives CDR1 PRHDT, CDR2 FYEKMQ (reference sequence). The CDR3 reads CASSPSFGSYEQYF. The DNA for the CDR3 is TGTGCCAGCAGCCCTTCTTTCGGGTCCTACGAGCAGTACTTC.

The chain uses TRBV28 and TRBJ1-3; D is perhaps TRBD1 (6 bases). The CDR3 spans 15 residues. V was cut by 1 base and J by 2 bases, with 9 bases left in between. Looked up from germline, CDR1 is MDHEN and CDR2 is SYDVKM. CDR3 loop: CASSLLGGTGNTIYF. In DNA, the CDR3 is TGTGCCAGCAGTTTATTAGGGGGAACTGGAAACACCATATATTTT.

The rearrangement joins TRBV7-3 to TRBJ2-3; 10 nucleotides line up with TRBD2. The CDR3 sequence is 16 residues long. V lost 5 bases and J lost 3; bases outside the gene matches: 8. Germline CDR1 reads SGHTA; CDR2 reads FQGTGA. The CDR3 sequence is CASSERLAGETDTQYF. The CDR3 nucleotides read TGTGCCAGCAGCGAAAGGCTAGCGGGAGAAACAGATACGCAGTATTTT.

This clone has a single count. The J gene is TRBJ2-2, the V gene TRBV9; D gene ambiguous. This CDR3 region has 13 residues. The V end was cut by 3 bases, the J end by 2 bases, with 5 bases between. CDR1 and CDR2 (germline): SGDLS, YYNGEE. The CDR3 nucleotides are TGTGCCAGCAGCGCTTTTAACACCGGGGAGCTGTTTTTT. Translated: CASSAFNTGELFF.

The gene calls are TRBV5-6 and TRBJ1-1; D is unclear. This CDR3 region has 13 residues. V lost 4 bases and J lost 3, with 10 bases in between. Germline loops: CDR1 SGHDT, CDR2 YYEEEE. DNA for the CDR3: TGTGCCAGCAGCCCCGACACCTACACTGAAGCTTTCTTT. As protein: CASSPDTYTEAFF.

CDR3 region: CASSEGEGRIGQGASWFYEQYF. CDR3 DNA: TGTGCCAGCAGTGAAGGAGAGGGAAGAATAGGACAGGGGGCCAGCTGGTTCTACGAGCAGTACTTC. The chain employs TRBV2 and TRBJ2-7, with 11 bases matching TRBD1. This CDR3 has 22 amino acids. Germline loops: CDR1 SNHLY, CDR2 FYNNEI. Germline trimming cut 1 base from V and 3 bases from J; bases unmatched to any gene: 23.

The rearrangement uses TRBV4-3 and TRBJ1-6; D remains unclear. The germline V gene has CDR1 LGHNA and CDR2 YSLEER. This CDR3 comprises 17 residues. V lost 4 bases and J 0 bases, leaving 13 bases between the germline ends. The CDR3 protein is CASSPKWRSSYNSPLHF. For the CDR3, the DNA is TGCGCCAGCAGCCCCAAATGGAGGAGCTCCTATAATTCACCCCTCCACTTT.

CDR3 in DNA: TGTGCCAGCTCACCCAGACAGGGGGTCAACTATGGCTACACCTTC. Its protein is CASSPRQGVNYGYTF. The chain carries TRBV18 and TRBJ1-2, with TRBD1 matching 9 bases. The V gene's germline CDR1 is KGHSH and CDR2 LQKENI. Trimming removed 3 bases from V and 2 bases from J; junction bases left unmatched: 4. CDR3 length: 15 amino acids.

This sequence joins TRBV10-1 and TRBJ1-1, with 7 nucleotides matching TRBD1. CDR1 is WNHNN, CDR2 SYGVQD, per germline (reference sequence). Trimming removed 3 bases from V and 0 bases from J; junction bases left unmatched: 7. The CDR3 loop spans 16 amino acids. The CDR3, as DNA: TGCGCCAGCAGTGACCCGCGGGGACAGATGAACACTGAAGCTTTCTTT. Protein sequence: CASSDPRGQMNTEAFF.